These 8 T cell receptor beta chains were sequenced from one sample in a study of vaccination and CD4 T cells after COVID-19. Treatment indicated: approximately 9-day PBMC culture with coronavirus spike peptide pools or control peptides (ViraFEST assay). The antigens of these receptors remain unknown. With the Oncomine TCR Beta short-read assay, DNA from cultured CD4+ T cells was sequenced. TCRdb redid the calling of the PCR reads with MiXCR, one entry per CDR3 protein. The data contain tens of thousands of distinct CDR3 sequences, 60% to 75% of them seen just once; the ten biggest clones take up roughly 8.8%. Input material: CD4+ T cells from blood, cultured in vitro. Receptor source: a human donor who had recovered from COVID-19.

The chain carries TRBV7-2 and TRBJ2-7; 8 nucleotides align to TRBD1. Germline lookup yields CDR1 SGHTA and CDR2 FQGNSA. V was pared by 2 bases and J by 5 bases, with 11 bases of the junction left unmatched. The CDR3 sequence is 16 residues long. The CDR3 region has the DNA TGTGCCAGCAGCTTATTTCCGCGACAGGGGTTCAACGAGCAGTACTTC. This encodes CASSLFPRQGFNEQYF.

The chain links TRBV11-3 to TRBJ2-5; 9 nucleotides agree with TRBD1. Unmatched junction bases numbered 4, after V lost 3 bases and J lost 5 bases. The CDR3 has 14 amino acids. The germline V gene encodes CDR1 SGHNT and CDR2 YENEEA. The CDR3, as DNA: TGTGCCAGCAGCTTTCGGACAGGGGATGAGACCCAGTACTTC. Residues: CASSFRTGDETQYF.

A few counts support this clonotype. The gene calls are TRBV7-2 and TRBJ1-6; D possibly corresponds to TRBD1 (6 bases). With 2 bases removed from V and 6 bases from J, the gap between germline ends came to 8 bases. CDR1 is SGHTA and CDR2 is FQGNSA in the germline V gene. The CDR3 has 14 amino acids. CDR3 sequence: CASSLSRGNSPLHF. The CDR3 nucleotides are TGTGCCAGCAGCTTAAGCAGGGGTAATTCACCCCTCCACTTT.

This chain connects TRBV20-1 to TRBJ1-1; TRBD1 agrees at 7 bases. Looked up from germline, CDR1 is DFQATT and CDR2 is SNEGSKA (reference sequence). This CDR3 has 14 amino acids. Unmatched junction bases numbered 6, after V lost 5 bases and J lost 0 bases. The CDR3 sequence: CSARTGNMNTEAFF. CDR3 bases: TGCAGTGCTCGGACAGGAAACATGAACACTGAAGCTTTCTTT.

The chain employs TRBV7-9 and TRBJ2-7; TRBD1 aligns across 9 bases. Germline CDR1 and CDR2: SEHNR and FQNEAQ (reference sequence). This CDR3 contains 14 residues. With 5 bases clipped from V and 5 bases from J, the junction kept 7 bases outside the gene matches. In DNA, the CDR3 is TGTGCCAGCAGCACCCGGGACAGGGCCCACGAGCAGTACTTC. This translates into CASSTRDRAHEQYF.

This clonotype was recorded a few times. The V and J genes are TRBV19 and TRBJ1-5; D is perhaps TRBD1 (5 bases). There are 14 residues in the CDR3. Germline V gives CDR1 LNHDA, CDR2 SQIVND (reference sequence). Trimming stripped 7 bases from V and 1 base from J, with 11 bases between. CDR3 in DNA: TGTGCCAGTACCGTCAGACAGAGCAATCAGCCCCAGCATTTT. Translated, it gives CASTVRQSNQPQHF.

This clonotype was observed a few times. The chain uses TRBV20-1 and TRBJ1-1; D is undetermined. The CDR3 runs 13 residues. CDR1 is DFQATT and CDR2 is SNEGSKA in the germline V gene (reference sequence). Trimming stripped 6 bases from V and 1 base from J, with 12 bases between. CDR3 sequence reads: CSAPILWNTEAFF. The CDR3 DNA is TGCAGTGCCCCGATATTATGGAACACTGAAGCTTTCTTT.

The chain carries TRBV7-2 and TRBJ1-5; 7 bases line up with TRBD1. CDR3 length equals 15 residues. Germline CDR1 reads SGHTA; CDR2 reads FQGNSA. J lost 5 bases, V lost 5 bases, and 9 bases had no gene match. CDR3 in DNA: TGTGCCAGCAGCCGCGGACAGGTGGGGCATCAGCCCCAGCATTTT. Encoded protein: CASSRGQVGHQPQHF.